These 4 T cell receptor beta chains originate from one sample sequenced in a study of T cells in Graves' hyperthyroidism and ophthalmopathy. Amplification yielded TCR beta CDR3 regions, with RNA transcripts as the source. When the TCR CDR3 underwent first-round RT-PCR, the HTBI primer set was used. TCRdb reanalysed the multiplex PCR reads using MiXCR and keeps one entry per CDR3 protein. This sample has about 400,000 distinct CDR3 sequences, with 12% to 15% found just once. The sample was blood. These receptors came from a woman under 30 with Graves' hyperthyroidism.

V gene TRBV27 combines with J gene TRBJ2-7, with TRBD2 identical over 11 bases. The CDR3 extends over 14 amino acids. V shed 5 bases, J shed 6 bases, and the junction held 6 bases outside the gene matches. The V gene's germline CDR1 is MNHEY and CDR2 SMNVEV (reference sequence). As DNA, the CDR3 is TGTGCCAGCAGTATAGCGGGAGGGTGGGGCGAGCAGTACTTC. Amino acids: CASSIAGGWGEQYF.

This clonotype came up many times. The V and J genes are TRBV6-1 and TRBJ2-7, with D possibly matching TRBD1 (6 bases). V lost 2 bases, J lost 3 bases, and 11 bases lay in between. The germline gives CDR1 MNHNS, CDR2 SASEGT. The CDR3 sequence is 14 residues long. The CDR3 DNA reads as TGTGCCAGCAGTGAACAACCAGGGGACTACGAGCAGTACTTC. Protein: CASSEQPGDYEQYF.

This clonotype occurred many times. The chain employs TRBV13 and TRBJ2-1, with TRBD2 identical over 11 bases. Trimming at V came to 7 bases and at J to 6 bases, leaving 11 bases not matched to a gene. This CDR3 is built from 16 residues. CDR1 and CDR2 (germline): PRHDT, FYEKMQ (reference sequence). The CDR3 DNA reads as TGTGCCAGCACCAATCTTGGACTAGCGGGTATCAATGAGCAGTTCTTC. This sequence encodes CASTNLGLAGINEQFF.

This clonotype was counted many times. This sequence joins TRBV20-1 and TRBJ1-1; the match to TRBD1 covers 7 bases. CDR3 length: 13 amino acids. Germline V gene lookup returns CDR1 DFQATT and CDR2 SNEGSKA (reference sequence). V lost 2 bases, J lost 4 bases, and 4 bases stayed unmatched. The DNA of the CDR3 is TGCAGTGCTAGACGGACAGGTGCCACTGAAGCTTTCTTT. As protein: CSARRTGATEAFF.